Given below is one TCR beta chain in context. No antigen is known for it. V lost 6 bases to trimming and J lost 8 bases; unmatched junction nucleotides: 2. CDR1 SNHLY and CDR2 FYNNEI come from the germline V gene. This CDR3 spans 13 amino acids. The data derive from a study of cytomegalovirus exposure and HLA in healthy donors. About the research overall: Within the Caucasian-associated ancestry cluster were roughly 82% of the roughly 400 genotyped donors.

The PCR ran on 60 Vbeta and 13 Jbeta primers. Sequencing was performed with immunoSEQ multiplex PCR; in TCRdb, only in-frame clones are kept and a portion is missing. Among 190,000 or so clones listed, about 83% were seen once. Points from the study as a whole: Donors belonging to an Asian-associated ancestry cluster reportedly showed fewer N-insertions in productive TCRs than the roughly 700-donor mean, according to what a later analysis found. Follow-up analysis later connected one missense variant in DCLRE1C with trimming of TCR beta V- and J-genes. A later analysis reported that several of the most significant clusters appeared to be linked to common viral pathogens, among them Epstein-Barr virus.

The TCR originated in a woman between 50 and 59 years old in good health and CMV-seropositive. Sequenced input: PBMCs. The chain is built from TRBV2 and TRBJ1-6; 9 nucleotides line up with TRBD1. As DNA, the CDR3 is TGTGCCAGCAGGAGGACAGGGGATTCACCCCTCCACTTT. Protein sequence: CASRRTGDSPLHF.